A selection of T cell receptor beta chains follows, all from one sample in a study of T-cell reconstitution after alpha-beta-depleted transplantation in children. Using its own MiXCR run on the PCR reads, TCRdb lists one record per CDR3 protein. This repertoire shows approximately 34,000 distinct CDR3 sequences, approximately 6.5% found once; its top ten account for over 20%. The sample here was peripheral blood, taken 60 days after TCRalphabeta/CD19-depleted stem cell transplant. The origin of the receptors is a child younger than two who had a stem cell transplant for acute myeloid leukemia, so the T cells may come from the graft donor. The CDR3 runs from the conserved cysteine through the conserved F or W. The D gene is left open where the match is weak. Expanded clones get a size class; other rows say once, few or many, or leave the size out.

d_call: .
j_call: TRBJ1-5
clone_size: many
v_call: TRBV9
cdr3_aa: CASSPQGASNQPHHF
cdr3_nt: TGTGCCAGCAGCCCTCAGGGAGCTAGCAATCAGCCCCATCATTTT

d_call: .
j_call: TRBJ1-5
clone_size: many
v_call: TRBV12-3/TRBV12-4
cdr3_aa: CASSLGGKGNQPQHF
cdr3_nt: TGTGCCAGCAGTTTAGGGGGTAAGGGCAATCAGCCCCAGCATTTT

d_call: .
j_call: TRBJ2-7
clone_size: many
v_call: TRBV29-1
cdr3_aa: CSVWGDRRSYEQYF
cdr3_nt: TGCAGCGTCTGGGGGGACAGACGGTCCTACGAGCAGTACTTC

d_call: TRBD2
j_call: TRBJ2-5
clone_size: many
v_call: TRBV12-3/TRBV12-4
cdr3_aa: CASSLRGIETQYF
cdr3_nt: TGTGCCAGCAGTTTGCGGGGGATAGAGACCCAGTACTTC

d_call: .
j_call: TRBJ2-7
clone_size: many
v_call: TRBV30
cdr3_aa: CAWRATPSEQYF
cdr3_nt: TGTGCCTGGAGGGCCACCCCGAGCGAGCAGTACTTC

d_call: .
j_call: TRBJ2-7
clone_size: few
v_call: TRBV7-9
cdr3_aa: CAIGSPYEQYF
cdr3_nt: TGTGCCATCGGAAGTCCCTACGAGCAGTACTTC

d_call: .
j_call: TRBJ2-7
clone_size: many
v_call: TRBV27
cdr3_aa: CASSSQGNEQYF
cdr3_nt: TGTGCCAGCAGTTCACAGGGAAACGAGCAGTACTTC

d_call: TRBD2
j_call: TRBJ2-5
clone_size: many
v_call: TRBV9
cdr3_aa: CASSVGGRADTQYF
cdr3_nt: TGTGCCAGCAGCGTAGGCGGGAGGGCCGATACCCAGTACTTC

d_call: TRBD1
j_call: TRBJ1-1
clone_size: many
v_call: TRBV29-1
cdr3_aa: CSVDMDRSMNTEAFF
cdr3_nt: TGCAGCGTTGATATGGACAGGTCAATGAACACTGAAGCTTTCTTT

d_call: .
j_call: TRBJ1-5
clone_size: many
v_call: TRBV7-8
cdr3_aa: CASSLDPGLEPQHF
cdr3_nt: TGTGCCAGCAGCTTAGACCCGGGGTTGGAGCCCCAGCATTTT

d_call: .
j_call: TRBJ2-5
clone_size: many
v_call: TRBV10-3
cdr3_aa: CAISGGDLQETQYF
cdr3_nt: TGTGCCATCAGTGGAGGGGACCTACAAGAGACCCAGTACTTC

d_call: TRBD1
j_call: TRBJ1-1
clone_size: many
v_call: TRBV5-1
cdr3_aa: CASRGQMNTEAFF
cdr3_nt: TGCGCCAGCAGGGGACAGATGAACACTGAAGCTTTCTTT

d_call: .
j_call: TRBJ2-7
clone_size: many
v_call: TRBV20-1
cdr3_aa: CSSRGSSYEQYF
cdr3_nt: TGCAGTTCTAGGGGTTCCTCCTACGAGCAGTACTTC

d_call: .
j_call: TRBJ2-3
clone_size: many
v_call: TRBV28
cdr3_aa: CASSASDTQYF
cdr3_nt: TGTGCCAGCAGTGCGTCGGATACGCAGTATTTT

d_call: .
j_call: TRBJ1-1
clone_size: many
v_call: TRBV6-2/TRBV6-3
cdr3_aa: CASSRREMNAEAFF
cdr3_nt: TGTGCCAGCAGTCGACGGGAAATGAACGCTGAAGCTTTCTTT

d_call: .
j_call: TRBJ1-2
clone_size: .
v_call: TRBV27
cdr3_aa: CASSLGVSDGYTF
cdr3_nt: TGTGCCAGCAGTTTGGGCGTCTCCGATGGCTACACCTTC

d_call: .
j_call: TRBJ1-2
clone_size: .
v_call: TRBV19
cdr3_aa: CASSTLNQGRDGYTF
cdr3_nt: TGTGCCAGTAGTACTCTAAACCAGGGGAGGGATGGCTACACCTTC

d_call: .
j_call: TRBJ1-1
clone_size: many
v_call: TRBV12-3/TRBV12-4
cdr3_aa: CASGPVRFTEAFF
cdr3_nt: TGTGCCAGCGGTCCTGTCAGGTTCACTGAAGCTTTCTTT

d_call: TRBD2
j_call: TRBJ2-3
clone_size: .
v_call: TRBV9
cdr3_aa: CASSASGASDTQYF
cdr3_nt: TGTGCCAGCAGCGCCAGCGGGGCCTCAGATACGCAGTATTTT

d_call: .
j_call: TRBJ2-3
clone_size: .
v_call: TRBV28
cdr3_aa: CASSNPQGEGVRRDSDTQYF
cdr3_nt: TGTGCCAGCAGTAATCCTCAGGGGGAGGGCGTCCGGCGGGACTCAGATACGCAGTATTTT

d_call: .
j_call: TRBJ2-7
clone_size: many
v_call: TRBV4-2
cdr3_aa: CASSRDFSYEQYF
cdr3_nt: TGTGCCAGCAGCCGCGACTTCTCCTACGAGCAGTACTTC

d_call: .
j_call: TRBJ2-5
clone_size: many
v_call: TRBV29-1
cdr3_aa: CSVDQQGTQYF
cdr3_nt: TGCAGCGTTGATCAACAGGGGACCCAGTACTTC

d_call: .
j_call: TRBJ1-6
clone_size: many
v_call: TRBV4-3
cdr3_aa: CASSQIVDSYNSPLHF
cdr3_nt: TGCGCCAGCAGCCAAATCGTGGACAGCTATAATTCACCCCTCCACTTT

d_call: TRBD1
j_call: TRBJ2-1
clone_size: many
v_call: TRBV7-9
cdr3_aa: CASSRQGYNEQFF
cdr3_nt: TGTGCCAGCAGCCGACAGGGCTACAATGAGCAGTTCTTC

d_call: TRBD2
j_call: TRBJ2-1
clone_size: many
v_call: TRBV5-4
cdr3_aa: CASSLGLAGVNEQFF
cdr3_nt: TGTGCCAGCAGCTTGGGGCTAGCGGGGGTCAATGAGCAGTTCTTC

d_call: .
j_call: TRBJ1-2
clone_size: few
v_call: TRBV5-6
cdr3_aa: CASSAGLVCYGYTF
cdr3_nt: TGTGCCAGCAGCGCCGGGCTAGTCTGCTATGGCTACACCTTC

d_call: .
j_call: TRBJ1-1
clone_size: few
v_call: TRBV7-2
cdr3_aa: CASSLGAGRNTEAFF
cdr3_nt: TGTGCCAGCAGCTTGGGGGCCGGGAGGAACACTGAAGCTTTCTTT

d_call: .
j_call: TRBJ1-1
clone_size: many
v_call: TRBV7-8
cdr3_aa: CASSSRGLNEAFF
cdr3_nt: TGTGCCAGCAGCTCGAGGGGATTGAATGAAGCTTTCTTT

d_call: TRBD1
j_call: TRBJ1-2
clone_size: many
v_call: TRBV29-1
cdr3_aa: CSAPQGAGGYTF
cdr3_nt: TGCAGCGCTCCACAGGGGGCTGGCGGCTACACCTTC

d_call: TRBD2
j_call: TRBJ2-2
clone_size: many
v_call: TRBV24-1
cdr3_aa: CATSDPGTSAFNTGELFF
cdr3_nt: TGTGCCACCAGTGACCCCGGGACTAGCGCATTCAACACCGGGGAGCTGTTTTTT

d_call: TRBD2
j_call: TRBJ2-7
clone_size: many
v_call: TRBV12-3/TRBV12-4
cdr3_aa: CASSSPGTSGYEQYF
cdr3_nt: TGTGCCAGCAGTTCCCCTGGGACTAGCGGCTACGAGCAGTACTTC

d_call: .
j_call: TRBJ2-2
clone_size: few
v_call: TRBV20-1
cdr3_aa: CSARDRKDLSTGELFF
cdr3_nt: TGCAGTGCTAGAGATAGAAAGGACCTTTCTACCGGGGAGCTGTTTTTT

d_call: .
j_call: TRBJ1-1
clone_size: many
v_call: TRBV18
cdr3_aa: CASSRDGLMEAFF
cdr3_nt: TGTGCCAGCTCTCGGGACGGACTAATGGAAGCTTTCTTT

d_call: .
j_call: TRBJ2-3
clone_size: many
v_call: TRBV9
cdr3_aa: CASSGSVTDTQYF
cdr3_nt: TGTGCCAGCAGCGGGTCCGTGACAGATACGCAGTATTTT

d_call: TRBD1
j_call: TRBJ2-7
clone_size: many
v_call: TRBV7-2
cdr3_aa: CASSPTGQGWYEQYF
cdr3_nt: TGTGCCAGCAGCCCCACGGGACAGGGGTGGTACGAGCAGTACTTC

d_call: .
j_call: TRBJ2-3
clone_size: many
v_call: TRBV6-5
cdr3_aa: CASSYINPTDTQYF
cdr3_nt: TGTGCCAGCAGTTACATCAACCCCACAGATACGCAGTATTTT

d_call: TRBD2
j_call: TRBJ2-3
clone_size: many
v_call: TRBV7-9
cdr3_aa: CASSLGTSASNF
cdr3_nt: TGTGCCAGCAGTTTAGGGACTAGCGCCTCGAATTTT

d_call: TRBD1
j_call: TRBJ1-1
clone_size: many
v_call: TRBV6-1
cdr3_aa: CASSPGTANTEAFF
cdr3_nt: TGTGCCAGCAGCCCCGGGACAGCGAACACTGAAGCTTTCTTT

d_call: TRBD2
j_call: TRBJ2-2
clone_size: many
v_call: TRBV28
cdr3_aa: CASSLGLAERRPNTGELFF
cdr3_nt: TGTGCCAGCAGCCTCGGACTAGCGGAGCGGCGACCGAACACCGGGGAGCTGTTTTTT

d_call: TRBD1
j_call: TRBJ2-7
clone_size: few
v_call: TRBV28
cdr3_aa: CASSLWEPGQGEYEQYF
cdr3_nt: TGTGCCAGCAGTCTATGGGAACCGGGACAGGGGGAATACGAGCAGTACTTC

d_call: .
j_call: TRBJ2-1
clone_size: many
v_call: TRBV4-3
cdr3_aa: CASSPTRGTYNEQFF
cdr3_nt: TGCGCCAGCAGCCCGACCCGAGGCACCTACAATGAGCAGTTCTTC

d_call: .
j_call: TRBJ2-7
clone_size: many
v_call: TRBV2
cdr3_aa: CASSDPGRRGRVYYEQYF
cdr3_nt: TGTGCCAGCAGTGACCCCGGGAGACGTGGAAGGGTTTACTACGAGCAGTACTTC

d_call: TRBD1
j_call: TRBJ2-5
clone_size: few
v_call: TRBV2
cdr3_aa: CASSELDRGKTQYF
cdr3_nt: TGTGCCAGCAGTGAACTAGACAGGGGAAAGACCCAGTACTTC

d_call: .
j_call: TRBJ2-3
clone_size: .
v_call: TRBV7-2
cdr3_aa: CASTVLRSDTQYF
cdr3_nt: TGTGCCAGCACCGTTTTGCGGTCAGATACGCAGTATTTT

d_call: .
j_call: TRBJ1-3
clone_size: many
v_call: TRBV20-1
cdr3_aa: CSAAWGDTIYF
cdr3_nt: TGCAGTGCCGCTTGGGGCGACACCATATATTTT

d_call: .
j_call: TRBJ2-7
clone_size: many
v_call: TRBV27
cdr3_aa: CASSLGALNEQYF
cdr3_nt: TGTGCCAGCAGTTTAGGGGCGCTTAACGAGCAGTACTTC

d_call: .
j_call: TRBJ2-3
clone_size: few
v_call: TRBV27
cdr3_aa: CASSLSSRGTDTQYF
cdr3_nt: TGTGCCAGCAGTTTATCATCCAGGGGCACAGATACGCAGTATTTT

d_call: TRBD2
j_call: TRBJ2-1
clone_size: .
v_call: TRBV9
cdr3_aa: CASSVVKRGPYNEQFF
cdr3_nt: TGTGCCAGCAGCGTAGTTAAGCGGGGCCCCTACAATGAGCAGTTCTTC

d_call: .
j_call: TRBJ2-4
clone_size: many
v_call: TRBV6-2/TRBV6-3
cdr3_aa: CASRNGTPRAKNIQYF
cdr3_nt: TGTGCCAGCAGAAACGGGACACCCAGGGCCAAAAACATTCAGTACTTC

d_call: .
j_call: TRBJ2-3
clone_size: .
v_call: TRBV20-1
cdr3_aa: CFWGLEKGFRGTQYF
cdr3_nt: TGCTTTTGGGGCCTGGAAAAGGGCTTCAGAGGCACGCAGTATTTT

d_call: .
j_call: TRBJ1-6
clone_size: many
v_call: TRBV4-3
cdr3_aa: CASSRVFWDENNSPLHF
cdr3_nt: TGCGCCAGCAGCCGAGTATTTTGGGACGAGAATAATTCACCCCTCCACTTT

d_call: TRBD1
j_call: TRBJ1-2
clone_size: many
v_call: TRBV9
cdr3_aa: CASSPWDRDYGYTF
cdr3_nt: TGTGCCAGCAGCCCATGGGACAGAGACTATGGCTACACCTTC

d_call: TRBD1
j_call: TRBJ2-3
clone_size: few
v_call: TRBV24-1
cdr3_aa: CATSSDRGLTDTQYF
cdr3_nt: TGTGCCACCAGTTCGGACAGGGGGTTGACAGATACGCAGTATTTT

d_call: .
j_call: TRBJ2-1
clone_size: many
v_call: TRBV4-2
cdr3_aa: CASSQAQGLADRSTYNEQFF
cdr3_nt: TGTGCCAGCAGCCAAGCCCAGGGCCTAGCGGACAGAAGTACCTACAATGAGCAGTTCTTC

d_call: .
j_call: TRBJ2-2
clone_size: many
v_call: TRBV6-5
cdr3_aa: CASSYRSTGELFF
cdr3_nt: TGTGCCAGCAGTTACAGAAGCACCGGGGAGCTGTTTTTT

d_call: TRBD1
j_call: TRBJ1-6
clone_size: many
v_call: TRBV3-1
cdr3_aa: CASSRGQGSYNSPLHF
cdr3_nt: TGTGCGTCGAGCAGGGGGCAGGGCTCCTATAATTCACCCCTCCACTTT

d_call: .
j_call: TRBJ2-7
clone_size: few
v_call: TRBV20-1
cdr3_aa: CSARDLGTDTYEQYF
cdr3_nt: TGCAGTGCTAGAGATCTCGGGACTGACACCTACGAGCAGTACTTC

d_call: .
j_call: TRBJ1-4
clone_size: many
v_call: TRBV7-9
cdr3_aa: CASSLPTGLANEKLFF
cdr3_nt: TGTGCCAGCAGCTTACCAACAGGGCTAGCTAATGAAAAACTGTTTTTT

d_call: .
j_call: TRBJ1-1
clone_size: many
v_call: TRBV9
cdr3_aa: CASSATEPNTEAFF
cdr3_nt: TGTGCCAGCAGCGCGACCGAACCGAACACTGAAGCTTTCTTT